Each of the 5 T cell receptor beta chains below was sequenced from the same sample in a study of T cells in Graves' hyperthyroidism and ophthalmopathy. The source material, RNA transcripts, was used to amplify TCR beta CDR3 regions. The HTBI set primed first-round TCR CDR3 RT-PCR. Using its own MiXCR run on the multiplex PCR reads, TCRdb lists one record per CDR3 protein. Here the sample spans 300,000 to 400,000 distinct CDR3 sequences, around a sixth being singletons. The material sequenced was blood. The receptors shown here come from a woman between 45 and 60 years old with Graves' hyperthyroidism.

This chain uses TRBV15 with TRBJ2-6; the D is unclear. The CDR3 extends over 16 amino acids. Germline CDR1 is LNHNV and CDR2 is YYDKDF (reference sequence). V lost 0 bases, J lost 0 bases, and 6 bases lay in between. The CDR3 region is CATSREDLSGANVLTF. The CDR3 DNA sequence: TGTGCCACCAGCAGAGAGGACCTCTCTGGGGCCAACGTCCTGACTTTC.

The chain joins TRBV28 to TRBJ2-7, with 8 bases matching TRBD2. The CDR3 extends over 14 amino acids. CDR1 MDHEN and CDR2 SYDVKM come from the germline V gene. The V segment lost 6 bases and the J segment 2 bases; nucleotides outside the gene matches: 6. CDR3 residues: CASSDRGGPYEQYF. CDR3 DNA sequence: TGTGCCAGCAGCGACCGGGGGGGTCCCTACGAGCAGTACTTC.

This rearrangement joins TRBV5-1 to TRBJ1-6; the match to TRBD1 covers 10 bases. Trimming at V came to 5 bases and at J to 10 bases, leaving 9 bases not matched to a gene. CDR1 is SGHRS and CDR2 is YFSETQ in the germline V gene. The CDR3 is 15 amino acids. The CDR3 loop is CASSWRGTGESPLHF. CDR3 coding DNA: TGCGCCAGCAGTTGGAGAGGGACAGGGGAGTCACCCCTCCACTTT.

This clonotype has ten or more counts. The rearrangement joins TRBV28 to TRBJ1-6; maybe TRBD1 (5 bases). This CDR3 is built from 17 residues. CDR1 is MDHEN and CDR2 is SYDVKM in the germline V gene. The germline V and J ends were trimmed by 5 bases and 7 bases, with 21 bases remaining between them. For the CDR3, the DNA is TGTGCCAGCAGTCCTACTTACCCGGGACGGCCGAATTCACCCCTCCACTTT. Protein sequence: CASSPTYPGRPNSPLHF. Drawing the rest from reference TRBV28 and TRBJ1-6, the complete variable domain is DVKVTQSSRYLVKRTGEKVFLECVQDMDHENMFWYRQDPGLGLRLIYFSYDVKMKEKGDIPEGYSVSREKKERFSLILESASTNQTSMYLCASSPTYPGRPNSPLHFGNGTRLTVT.

Turning to this clonotype: The DNA is omitted, as the CDR3 cannot be located on it reliably, and the CDR3 follows TCRdb's listing. The CDR3 is CASSFYICSARDGEGHYEQFF. The J gene is TRBJ2-1, the V gene TRBV5-4; whether TRBD2, the table's D call, matches the DNA was not checked. CDR1 is SGHNT and CDR2 is YYREEE in the germline V gene (reference sequence). The CDR3 totals 21 residues, both ends included.